Listed here are 16 T cell receptor beta chains from one sample, sequenced in a study of radiotherapy plus CTLA-4 blockade in lung cancer. Using immunoSEQ multiplex PCR, the repertoire was profiled, and TCRdb retains in-frame clones only, with some absent. The sample has over 85,000 clones; roughly 74% are singletons. The sample was peripheral blood, taken from a patient treated with radiotherapy plus ipilimumab. Receptor source: a human donor with non-small cell lung cancer who had a partial response to radiotherapy plus ipilimumab. Some clones in this sample may be carry-over from other donors' samples.

This rearrangement joins TRBV5-1 to TRBJ1-1, with 7 bases matching TRBD1. Trimming at V came to 7 bases and at J to 2 bases, leaving 8 bases not matched to a gene. CDR3 length: 14 residues. Germline CDR1 reads SGHRS; CDR2 reads YFSETQ. The CDR3: CASGRQGINTEAFF. Written as DNA, the CDR3 is TGCGCCAGCGGCAGACAGGGAATAAACACTGAAGCTTTCTTT. The variable domain in full, with the rest retrieved from reference TRBV5-1 and TRBJ1-1, is KAGVTQTPRYLIKTRGQQVTLSCSPISGHRSVSWYQQTPGQGLQFLFEYFSETQRNKGNFPGRFSGRQFSNSRSEMNVSTLELGDSALYLCASGRQGINTEAFFGQGTRLTVV.

This clone was seen at least ten times. V usage is TRBV7-9 and J usage is TRBJ1-2; 11 bases line up with TRBD1. Germline CDR1 is SEHNR and CDR2 is FQNEAQ (reference sequence). CDR3 length: 12 amino acids. J was trimmed by 10 bases and V by 5 bases; bases with no gene match: 3. In DNA, the CDR3 is TGTGCCAGCAGCCGGGACAGGGGGGCCTACACCTTC. Translated, it gives CASSRDRGAYTF. Looking up the rest from reference TRBV7-9 and TRBJ1-2 gives the full variable domain: DTGVSQNPRHKITKRGQNVTFRCDPISEHNRLYWYRQTLGQGPEFLTYFQNEAQLEKSRLLSDRFSAERPKGSFSTLEIQRTEQGDSAMYLCASSRDRGAYTFGSGTRLTVV.

This chain joins TRBV4-2 and TRBJ2-7; 7 bases agree with TRBD2. V dropped 5 bases and J dropped 6; count of bases not matched to a gene: 7. This CDR3 contains 13 residues. In germline, CDR1 is LGHNA, CDR2 YNFKEQ. The CDR3 protein is CASSTGGRFEQYF. In nucleotides, the CDR3 is TGTGCCAGCAGCACGGGAGGTCGGTTCGAGCAGTACTTC.

This chain connects TRBV11-2 to TRBJ2-7; D might be TRBD1 (7 bases). The V end lost 4 bases, the J end lost 2 bases, and 15 bases lay between the germline ends. The CDR3 consists of 15 residues. The germline CDR1 and CDR2 sequences are SGHAT and FQNNGV. The CDR3 bases are TGTGCCAGCAGCTCTCCCGGCAGGGGGGCCTACGAGCAGTACTTC. It translates to CASSSPGRGAYEQYF.

This chain connects TRBV6-1 to TRBJ1-1; D might be TRBD1 (5 bases). V dropped 3 bases and J dropped 6 bases, with 11 bases sitting between them. The V gene's germline CDR1 is MNHNS and CDR2 SASEGT. This CDR3 is built from 13 residues. CDR3 DNA: TGTGCCAGCAGTGACAGGGTTACGGCTGAAGCTTTCTTT. Translated, it gives CASSDRVTAEAFF.

V is TRBV6-1 and J is TRBJ1-1, with 8 bases fitting TRBD1. The CDR3 is made up of 12 amino acids. CDR1 is MNHNS, CDR2 SASEGT, per germline. Losses at the gene ends were 5 bases for V and 11 bases for J; bases not matched to a gene: 7. The CDR3 loop reads CASSPRRGQAFF. The CDR3 region has the DNA TGTGCCAGCAGTCCCCGCAGGGGGCAGGCTTTCTTT.

V and J are TRBV28 and TRBJ2-5; 8 positions match TRBD2. The J call may be in error: the DNA end matches TRBJ2-7 better. Looked up from germline, CDR1 is MDHEN and CDR2 is SYDVKM. The CDR3 spans 15 residues. CDR3 coding DNA: TGTGCCAGCAGCCCTCCGGGGGGGGACCTCTACGAGCAGTACTTC. It encodes CASSPPGGDLYEQYF.

The sample holds a few counts of this clone. The chain employs TRBV2 and TRBJ1-2; D may be TRBD1 (6 bases). V was shortened by 5 bases and J by 2 bases, with 21 bases between the two germline ends. CDR1 and CDR2 (germline): SNHLY, FYNNEI. The CDR3 totals 17 residues. The CDR3 sequence: CASSLDGRGANNYGYTF. In DNA form, the CDR3 reads TGTGCCAGCAGTTTAGATGGACGGGGGGCGAACAACTATGGCTACACCTTC. The full variable domain, rest sourced from reference TRBV2 and TRBJ1-2, is EPEVTQTPSHQVTQMGQEVILRCVPISNHLYFYWYRQILGQKVEFLVSFYNNEISEKSEIFDDQFSVERPDGSNFTLKIRSTKLEDSAMYFCASSLDGRGANNYGYTFGSGTRLTVV.

The rearrangement links TRBV6-1 to TRBJ2-1, with TRBD2 as a possible D gene (6 bases). The CDR3 loop spans 14 amino acids. CDR1 is MNHNS and CDR2 is SASEGT in the germline V gene. Trimming stripped 6 bases from V and 10 bases from J, with 19 bases between. The DNA for the CDR3 is TGTGCCAGCAGCGCCGTTTGGCGGGGCAACGAGCAGTTCTTC. It translates to CASSAVWRGNEQFF.

This sequence joins TRBV27 and TRBJ2-2; a possible D gene is TRBD2 (5 bases). V gave up 6 bases and J gave up 7 bases, with 12 bases separating them. The CDR3 runs 13 residues. The germline gives CDR1 MNHEY, CDR2 SMNVEV (reference sequence). CDR3 sequence reads: CASSPWRVGELFF. In DNA, the CDR3 is TGTGCCAGCAGCCCATGGCGGGTCGGGGAGCTGTTTTTT.

The chain's CDR3 is CASSLGLAGVEKQFF. CDR3 sequence (DNA): TGCGCCAGCAGCTTGGGACTAGCGGGAGTTGAGAAGCAGTTCTTC. The rearrangement links TRBV5-1 to TRBJ2-1, with TRBD2 matching over 12 bases. This CDR3 has 15 residues. Germline CDR1 SGHRS, CDR2 YFSETQ. Trimming removed 0 bases from V and 11 bases from J; junction bases left unmatched: 6.

The chain employs TRBV15 and TRBJ1-2; D possibly corresponds to TRBD1 (5 bases). Germline lookup yields CDR1 LNHNV and CDR2 YYDKDF (reference sequence). The V gene lost 1 base and the J gene lost 6 bases, with 15 bases spanning the gap. The CDR3 covers 15 residues. The CDR3 region is CATSRVNGGYDGYTF. The CDR3 nucleotides are TGTGCCACCAGCAGAGTTAACGGGGGGTATGATGGCTACACCTTC.

The chain uses TRBV6-5 and TRBJ2-5, with 10 nucleotides matching TRBD2. The better agreement between TRBJ2-7 and the DNA end casts doubt on the J call. Germline lookup yields CDR1 MNHEY and CDR2 SVGAGI. This CDR3 has 15 amino acids. The CDR3 here is CASKIRTSGSYEQYF. The CDR3 nucleotides read TGTGCCAGCAAAATTAGGACTAGCGGTTCCTACGAGCAGTACTTC.

V usage is TRBV30 and J usage is TRBJ2-5; 8 positions agree with TRBD2. The CDR3 loop spans 13 amino acids. J gave up 5 bases and V 8 bases, and 10 bases lay outside the gene matches. Germline V gene sequence: CDR1 GTSNPN, CDR2 SVGIG (reference sequence). The CDR3 protein is CARTGGPGETQYF. CDR3 nucleotide sequence: TGTGCCCGGACGGGAGGGCCGGGGGAGACCCAGTACTTC.

The chain recombines TRBV5-4 with TRBJ1-1; tentatively, D is TRBD1 (5 bases). The CDR3 contains 14 residues. Germline V gene sequence: CDR1 SGHNT, CDR2 YYREEE (reference sequence). V lost 2 bases to trimming and J lost 1 base, with 9 bases between them. The CDR3: CASSLLGRNTEAFF. Written as DNA, the CDR3 is TGTGCCAGCAGCTTACTGGGGCGGAACACTGAAGCTTTCTTT.

The chain carries TRBV28 and TRBJ1-2; the match to TRBD1 covers 8 bases. Unmatched junction bases numbered 11, after V lost 6 bases and J lost 8 bases. From germline, CDR1 is MDHEN and CDR2 SYDVKM. This CDR3 is built from 14 residues. The CDR3, as DNA: TGTGCCAGCAGCCTGGGACAGGTGGGGCGGGGCTACACCTTC. Translating gives CASSLGQVGRGYTF.